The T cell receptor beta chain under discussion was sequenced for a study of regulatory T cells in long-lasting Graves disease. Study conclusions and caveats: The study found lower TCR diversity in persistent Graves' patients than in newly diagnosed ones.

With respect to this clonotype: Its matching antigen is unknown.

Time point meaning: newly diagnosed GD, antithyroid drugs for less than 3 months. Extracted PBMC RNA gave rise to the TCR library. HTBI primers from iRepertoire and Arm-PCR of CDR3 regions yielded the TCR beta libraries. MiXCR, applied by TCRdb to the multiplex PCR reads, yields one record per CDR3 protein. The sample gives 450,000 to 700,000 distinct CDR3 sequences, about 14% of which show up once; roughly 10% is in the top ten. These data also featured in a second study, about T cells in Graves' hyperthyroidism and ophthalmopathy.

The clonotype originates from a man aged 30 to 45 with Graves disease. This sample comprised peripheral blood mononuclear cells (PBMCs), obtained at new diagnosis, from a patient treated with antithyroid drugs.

The CDR3 coding sequence is TGCAGCGTTGAAAGGGTGATCTCTGGAAACACCATATATTTT. Amino acid sequence: CSVERVISGNTIYF. J is TRBJ1-3 and V is TRBV29-1; D gene uncertain. This CDR3 comprises 14 residues. In germline, CDR1 is SQVTM, CDR2 ANQGSEA. V was shortened by 2 bases and J by 0 bases, with 8 bases between the two germline ends.